This T cell receptor beta chain was identified in a study of T cells in Graves' hyperthyroidism and ophthalmopathy. With respect to this clonotype: Its antigen is unknown.

The ends were cut back, 6 bases at V and 1 base at J, with 16 bases in the middle. The CDR3 totals 15 residues. Germline CDR1 reads SQVTM; CDR2 reads ANQGSEA. The authors took PBMCs from roughly 10 ml fresh peripheral blood. The investigators amplified TCR beta CDR3 regions from RNA transcripts. The study used the HTBI primer set for a first-round RT-PCR of the TCR CDR3. TCRdb analysed the multiplex PCR reads with MiXCR anew, one entry per CDR3 protein. The repertoire holds about 720,000 distinct CDR3 sequences, with over 15% as singletons. Whole-study findings and limits: Most thyroid clonotypes expanded above 0.001 appeared in blood too.

The sequence was collected from a woman aged 45-65 years with Graves' hyperthyroidism that later progressed to Graves' ophthalmopathy. This chain uses TRBV29-1 with TRBJ1-5, with D unresolved. The sample comprised blood. CDR3 nucleotides: TGCAGCGTGGTAATCGCGGGGATCAGCAATCAGCCCCAGCATTTT. Encoded protein: CSVVIAGISNQPQHF.